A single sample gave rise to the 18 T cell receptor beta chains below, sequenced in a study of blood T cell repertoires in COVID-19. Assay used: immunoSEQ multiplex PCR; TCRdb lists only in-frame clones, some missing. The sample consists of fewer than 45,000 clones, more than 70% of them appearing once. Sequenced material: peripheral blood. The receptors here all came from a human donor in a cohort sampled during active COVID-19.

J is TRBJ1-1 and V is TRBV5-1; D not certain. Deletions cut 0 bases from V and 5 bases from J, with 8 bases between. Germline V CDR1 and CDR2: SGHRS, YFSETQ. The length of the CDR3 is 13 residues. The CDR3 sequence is CASSLEGRTEAFF. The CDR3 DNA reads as TGCGCCAGCAGCTTGGAAGGGAGAACTGAAGCTTTCTTT.

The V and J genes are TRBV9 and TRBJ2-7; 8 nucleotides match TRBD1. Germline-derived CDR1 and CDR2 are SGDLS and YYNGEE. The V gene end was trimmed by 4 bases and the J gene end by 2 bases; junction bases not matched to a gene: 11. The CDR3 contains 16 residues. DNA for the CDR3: TGTGCCAGCAGCAGGGGGCCCCCAGGGGGCACCTACGAGCAGTACTTC. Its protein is CASSRGPPGGTYEQYF.

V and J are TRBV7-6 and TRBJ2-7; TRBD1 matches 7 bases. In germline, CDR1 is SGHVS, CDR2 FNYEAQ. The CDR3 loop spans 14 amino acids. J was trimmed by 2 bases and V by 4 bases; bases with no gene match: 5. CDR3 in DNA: TGTGCCAGCAGCTCGAGGACAGGACCCTACGAGCAGTACTTC. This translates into CASSSRTGPYEQYF.

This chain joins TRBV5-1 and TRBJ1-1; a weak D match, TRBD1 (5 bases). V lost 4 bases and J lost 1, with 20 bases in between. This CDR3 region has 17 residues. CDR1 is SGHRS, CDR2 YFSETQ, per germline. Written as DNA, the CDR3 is TGCGCCAGCAGCGGAGGATGGGGGGTGGGGAGGAACACTGAAGCTTTCTTT. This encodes CASSGGWGVGRNTEAFF.

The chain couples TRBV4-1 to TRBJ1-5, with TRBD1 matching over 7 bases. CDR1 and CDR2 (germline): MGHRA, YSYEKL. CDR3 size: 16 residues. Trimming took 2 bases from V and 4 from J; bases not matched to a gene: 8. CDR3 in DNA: TGCGCCAGCAGCCAAACTCAACAGGGGTCGAATCAGCCCCAGCATTTT. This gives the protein CASSQTQQGSNQPQHF.

The CDR3 region is CASSWTSGGAVPYNEQFF. CDR3 DNA sequence: TGCGCCAGCAGCTGGACTAGCGGGGGGGCCGTACCCTACAATGAGCAGTTCTTC. The chain joins TRBV5-1 to TRBJ2-1, with 15 bases identical to TRBD2. This CDR3 has 18 amino acids. With 3 bases clipped from V and 2 bases from J, the junction kept 6 bases outside the gene matches. Germline V gene lookup returns CDR1 SGHRS and CDR2 YFSETQ.

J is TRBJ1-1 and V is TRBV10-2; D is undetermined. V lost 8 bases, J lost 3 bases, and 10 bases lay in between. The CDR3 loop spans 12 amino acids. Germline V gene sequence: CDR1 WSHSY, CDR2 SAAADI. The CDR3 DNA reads TGCGCCAGCTCTTTCCGCGACACTGAAGCTTTCTTT. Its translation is CASSFRDTEAFF.

The chain's CDR3 is CSVGSIGGQGDGYTF. CDR3 in DNA: TGCAGCGTCGGGTCGATTGGAGGACAGGGGGATGGCTACACCTTC. The chain couples TRBV29-1 to TRBJ1-2; the match to TRBD1 covers 10 bases. The V gene's germline CDR1 is SQVTM and CDR2 ANQGSEA. CDR3 size: 15 residues. Losses at the gene ends were 6 bases for V and 6 bases for J; bases not matched to a gene: 13.

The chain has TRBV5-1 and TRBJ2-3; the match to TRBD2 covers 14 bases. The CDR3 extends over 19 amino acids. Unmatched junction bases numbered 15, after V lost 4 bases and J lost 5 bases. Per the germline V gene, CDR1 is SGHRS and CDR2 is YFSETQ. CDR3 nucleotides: TGCGCCAGCAGCGATCAGACTAGCGGGGGGGCCGGTCGTAGAGATACGCAGTATTTT. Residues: CASSDQTSGGAGRRDTQYF.

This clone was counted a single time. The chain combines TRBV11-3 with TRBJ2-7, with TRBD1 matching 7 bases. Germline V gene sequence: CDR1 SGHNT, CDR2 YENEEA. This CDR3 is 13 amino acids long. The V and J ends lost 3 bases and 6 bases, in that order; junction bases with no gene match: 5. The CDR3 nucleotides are TGTGCCAGCAGCTTTTCCGGGACAGCCGAGCAGTACTTC. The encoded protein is CASSFSGTAEQYF.

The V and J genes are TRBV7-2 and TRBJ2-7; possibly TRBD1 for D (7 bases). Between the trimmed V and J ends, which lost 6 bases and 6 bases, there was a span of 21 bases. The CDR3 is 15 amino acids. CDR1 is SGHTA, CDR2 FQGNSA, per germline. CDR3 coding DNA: TGTGCCAGCAGGAGCGGAGGGGGCCCCCGGGGCGAGCAGTACTTC. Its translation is CASRSGGGPRGEQYF.

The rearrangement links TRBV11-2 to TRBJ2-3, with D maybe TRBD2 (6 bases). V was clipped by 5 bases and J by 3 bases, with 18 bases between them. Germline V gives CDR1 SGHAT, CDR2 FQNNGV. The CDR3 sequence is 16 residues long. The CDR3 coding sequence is TGTGCCAGCAGCCCCTGGAGGGAGGCATCGACAGATACGCAGTATTTT. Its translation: CASSPWREASTDTQYF.

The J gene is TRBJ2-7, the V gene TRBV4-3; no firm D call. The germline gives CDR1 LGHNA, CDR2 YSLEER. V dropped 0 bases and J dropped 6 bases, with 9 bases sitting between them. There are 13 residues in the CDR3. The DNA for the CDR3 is TGCGCCAGCAGCCAAGATTTTTTGAGCGAGCAGTACTTC. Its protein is CASSQDFLSEQYF.

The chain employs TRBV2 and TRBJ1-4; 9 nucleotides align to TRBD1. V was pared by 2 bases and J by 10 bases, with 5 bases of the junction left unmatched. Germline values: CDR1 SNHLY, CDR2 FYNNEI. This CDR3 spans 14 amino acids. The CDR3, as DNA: TGTGCCAGCAGTGAATCGGACAGGGGCGGAAAACTGTTTTTT. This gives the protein CASSESDRGGKLFF.

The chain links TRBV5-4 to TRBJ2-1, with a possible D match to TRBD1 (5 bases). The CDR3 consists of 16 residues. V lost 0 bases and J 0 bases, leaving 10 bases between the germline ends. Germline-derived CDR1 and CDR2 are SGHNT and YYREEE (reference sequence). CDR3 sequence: CASSLGTLSSYNEQFF. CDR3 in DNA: TGTGCCAGCAGCTTGGGGACATTGAGCTCCTACAATGAGCAGTTCTTC. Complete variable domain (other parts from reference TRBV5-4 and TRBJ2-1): ETGVTQSPTHLIKTRGQQVTLRCSSQSGHNTVSWYQQALGQGPQFIFQYYREEENGRGNFPPRFSGLQFPNYSSELNVNALELDDSALYLCASSLGTLSSYNEQFFGPGTRLTVL.

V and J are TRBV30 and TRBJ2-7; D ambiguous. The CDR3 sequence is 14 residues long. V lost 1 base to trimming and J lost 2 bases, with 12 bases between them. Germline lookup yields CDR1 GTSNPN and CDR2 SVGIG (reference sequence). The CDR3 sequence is CAWSGHPLTYEQYF. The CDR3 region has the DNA TGTGCCTGGAGTGGACACCCTTTGACCTACGAGCAGTACTTC.

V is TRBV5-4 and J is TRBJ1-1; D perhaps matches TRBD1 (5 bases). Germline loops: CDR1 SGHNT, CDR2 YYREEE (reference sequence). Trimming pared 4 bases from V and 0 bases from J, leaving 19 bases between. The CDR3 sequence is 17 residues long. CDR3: CASSPRQGWLLNTEAFF. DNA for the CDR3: TGTGCCAGCAGCCCCCGGCAGGGTTGGTTGCTGAACACTGAAGCTTTCTTT.

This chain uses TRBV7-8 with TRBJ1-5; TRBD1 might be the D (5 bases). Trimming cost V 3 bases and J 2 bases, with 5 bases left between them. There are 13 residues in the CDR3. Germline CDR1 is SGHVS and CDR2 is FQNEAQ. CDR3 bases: TGTGCCAGCAGCTTGACAGGCAATCAGCCCCAGCATTTT. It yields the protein CASSLTGNQPQHF. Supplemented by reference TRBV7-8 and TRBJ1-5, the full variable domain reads GAGVSQSPRYKVAKRGQDVALRCDPISGHVSLFWYQQALGQGPEFLTYFQNEAQLDKSGLPSDRFFAERPEGSVSTLKIQRTQQEDSAVYLCASSLTGNQPQHFGDGTRLSIL.